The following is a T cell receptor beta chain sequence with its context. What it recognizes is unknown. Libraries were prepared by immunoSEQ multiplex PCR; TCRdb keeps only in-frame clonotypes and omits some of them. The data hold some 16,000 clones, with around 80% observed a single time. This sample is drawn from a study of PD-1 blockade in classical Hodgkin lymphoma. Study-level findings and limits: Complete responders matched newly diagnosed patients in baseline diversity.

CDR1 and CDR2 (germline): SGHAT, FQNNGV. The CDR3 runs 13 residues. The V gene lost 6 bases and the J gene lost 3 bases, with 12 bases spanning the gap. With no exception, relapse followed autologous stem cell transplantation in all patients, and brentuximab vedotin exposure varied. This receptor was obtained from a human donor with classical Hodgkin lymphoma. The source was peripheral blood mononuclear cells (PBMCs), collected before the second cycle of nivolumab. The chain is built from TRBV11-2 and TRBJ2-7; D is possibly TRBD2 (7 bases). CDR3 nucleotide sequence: TGTGCCAGCAGGGGGGCTAGCGGCTACGAGCAGTACTTC. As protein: CASRGASGYEQYF.